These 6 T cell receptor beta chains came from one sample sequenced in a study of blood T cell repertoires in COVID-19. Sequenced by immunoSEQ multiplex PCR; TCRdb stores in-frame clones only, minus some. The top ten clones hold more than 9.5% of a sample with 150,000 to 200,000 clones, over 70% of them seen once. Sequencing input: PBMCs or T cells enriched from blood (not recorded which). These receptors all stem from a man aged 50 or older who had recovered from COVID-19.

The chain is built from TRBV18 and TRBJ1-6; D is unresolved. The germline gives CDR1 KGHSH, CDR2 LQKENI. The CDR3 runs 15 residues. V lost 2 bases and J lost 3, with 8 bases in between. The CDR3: CASSPTQIYNSPLHF. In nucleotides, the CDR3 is TGTGCCAGCTCACCAACTCAAATCTATAATTCACCCCTCCACTTT.

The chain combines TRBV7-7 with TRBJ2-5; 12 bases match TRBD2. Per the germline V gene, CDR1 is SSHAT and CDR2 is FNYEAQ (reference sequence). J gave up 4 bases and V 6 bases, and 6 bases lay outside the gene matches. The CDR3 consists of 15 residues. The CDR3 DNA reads TGTGCCAGCAGTCAGACGACTAGCGGGGGAGAGACCCAGTACTTC. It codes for CASSQTTSGGETQYF. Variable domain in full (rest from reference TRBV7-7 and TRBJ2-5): GAGVSQSPRYKVTKRGQDVTLRCDPISSHATLYWYQQALGQGPEFLTYFNYEAQPDKSGLPSDRFSAERPEGSISTLTIQRTEQRDSAMYRCASSQTTSGGETQYFGPGTRLLVL.

The CDR3 here is CASSQDQAGSHEKLFF. The CDR3 coding sequence is TGCGCCAGCAGCCAAGATCAGGCCGGGAGTCATGAAAAACTGTTTTTT. V is TRBV4-1 and J is TRBJ1-4; D call uncertain. The CDR3 is 16 residues long. Trimming shortened V by 0 bases and J by 6 bases, and 14 bases separated the two germline ends. Per germline, CDR1 MGHRA and CDR2 YSYEKL.

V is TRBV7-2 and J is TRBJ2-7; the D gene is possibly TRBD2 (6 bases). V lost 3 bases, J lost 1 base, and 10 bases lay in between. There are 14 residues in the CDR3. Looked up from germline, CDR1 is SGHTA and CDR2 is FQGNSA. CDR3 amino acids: CASSFRRESYEQYF. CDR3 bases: TGTGCCAGCAGCTTCAGGCGGGAATCCTACGAGCAGTACTTC.

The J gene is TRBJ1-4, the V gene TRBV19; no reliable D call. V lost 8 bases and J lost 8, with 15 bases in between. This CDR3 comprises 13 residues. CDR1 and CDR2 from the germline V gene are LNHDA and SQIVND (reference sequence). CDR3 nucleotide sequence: TGTGCCAGTGCTAACGGGCGAGGGGAAAAACTGTTTTTT. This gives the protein CASANGRGEKLFF.

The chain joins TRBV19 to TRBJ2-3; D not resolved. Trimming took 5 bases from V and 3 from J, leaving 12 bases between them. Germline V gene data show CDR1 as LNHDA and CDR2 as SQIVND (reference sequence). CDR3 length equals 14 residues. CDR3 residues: CASSPFSGTDTQYF. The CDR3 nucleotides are TGTGCCAGTAGTCCCTTTTCAGGTACAGATACGCAGTATTTT.